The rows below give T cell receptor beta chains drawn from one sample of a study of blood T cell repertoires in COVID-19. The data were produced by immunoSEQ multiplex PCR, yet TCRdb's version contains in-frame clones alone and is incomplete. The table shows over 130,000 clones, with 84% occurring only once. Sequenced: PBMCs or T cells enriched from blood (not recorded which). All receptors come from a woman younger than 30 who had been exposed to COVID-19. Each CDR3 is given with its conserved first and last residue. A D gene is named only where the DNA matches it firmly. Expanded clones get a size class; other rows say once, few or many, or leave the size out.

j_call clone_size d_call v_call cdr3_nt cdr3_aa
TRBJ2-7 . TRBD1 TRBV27 TGTGCCAGCAGTTTTTCGGGGACAGGGGTTTACTACGAGCAGTACTTC CASSFSGTGVYYEQYF
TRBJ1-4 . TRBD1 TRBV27 TGTGCCAGCAGTTCCGGGACAGGGTATGAAAAACTGTTTTTT CASSSGTGYEKLFF
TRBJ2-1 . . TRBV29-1 TGCAGCGTTGAAGATATAGGGGGAGGGCCCTTTGAGCAGTTCTTC CSVEDIGGGPFEQFF
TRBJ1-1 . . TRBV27 TGTGCCAGCAGACCTGGGGGGAGTGACACTGAAGCTTTCTTT CASRPGGSDTEAFF
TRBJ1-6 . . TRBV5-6 TGTGCCAGCAGCTTGGGGGGAAGGGGCTATAATTCACCCCTCCACTTT CASSLGGRGYNSPLHF
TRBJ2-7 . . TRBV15 TGTGCCACCAGCAGAGAACACGGAGGCTACGAGCAGTACTTC CATSREHGGYEQYF
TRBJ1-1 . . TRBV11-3 TGTGCCAGCAGCTCGAGTGGAGACTTGAGAGCTTTCTTT CASSSSGDLRAFF
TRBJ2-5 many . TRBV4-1 TGCGCCAGCAGCCAAACGGAGGGCGGGAAGACCCAGTACTTC CASSQTEGGKTQYF
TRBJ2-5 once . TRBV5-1 TGCGCCAGCAGCTCCCTAACGAAGACAGGAGGAGAGACCCAGTACTTC CASSSLTKTGGETQYF
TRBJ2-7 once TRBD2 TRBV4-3 TGCGCCAGCCGCGTAGATCTAGCGGGGGTTTCCTACGAGCAGTACTTC CASRVDLAGVSYEQYF
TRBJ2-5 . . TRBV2 TGTGCCAGCAGTGGGGGAGGCCAAGGGACCCAGTACTTC CASSGGGQGTQYF
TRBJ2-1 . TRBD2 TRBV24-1 TGTGCCACCAGTGATTTAAAAAGCGGGAGACCCAGCTCCTACAATGAGCAGTTCTTC CATSDLKSGRPSSYNEQFF
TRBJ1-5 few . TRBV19 TGTGCCAGTAGTATAGAGGGCCTCGCGGGGACGAACAATCAGCCCCAGCATTTT CASSIEGLAGTNNQPQHF
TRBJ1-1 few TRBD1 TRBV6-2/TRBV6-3 TGTGCCAGCAGTCTCCCTGCTGGGACAGGGGATCGGACTGAAGCTTTCTTT CASSLPAGTGDRTEAFF
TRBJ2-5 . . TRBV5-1 TGCGCCAGCAGCTTAGGGGTACAAGAGACCCAGTACTTC CASSLGVQETQYF
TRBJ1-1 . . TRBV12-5 TGTGCTAGTGGTTTGGGACAGTCGAACACTGAAGCTTTCTTT CASGLGQSNTEAFF
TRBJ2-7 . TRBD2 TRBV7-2 TGTGCCAGCAGCCCCTCTGGGGGAGCGGGAAGGTACGAGCAGTACTTC CASSPSGGAGRYEQYF
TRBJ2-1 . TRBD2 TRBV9 TGTGCCAGCAGCGTATTGGCGGGAGCCTACAATGAGCAGTTCTTC CASSVLAGAYNEQFF
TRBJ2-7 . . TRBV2 TGTGCCCGACGGTTCGGGTACGAGCAGTACTTC CARRFGYEQYF
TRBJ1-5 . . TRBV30 TGTGCCTGGGGAATACAGGGTTCGCGGCCCCAGCATTTT CAWGIQGSRPQHF
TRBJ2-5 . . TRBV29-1 TGCAGCGTTGGGGCTTTGCAAGAGACCCAGTACTTC CSVGALQETQYF
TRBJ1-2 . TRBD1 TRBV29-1 TGCAGCGTGGGACAGGGTGGCTATGGCTACACCTTC CSVGQGGYGYTF
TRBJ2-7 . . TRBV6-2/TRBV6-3 TGTGCCAGCAGTTATTTTGGCAGCCGGACAGAGTCCTACGAGCAGTACTTC CASSYFGSRTESYEQYF
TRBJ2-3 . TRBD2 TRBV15 TGTGCCACCAGCAGAAGGACTAGCGGCACAGATACGCAGTATTTT CATSRRTSGTDTQYF
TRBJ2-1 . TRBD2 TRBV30 TGTGCCTGGAGCCGGGGGGGCTCCTACAATGAGCAGTTCTTC CAWSRGGSYNEQFF
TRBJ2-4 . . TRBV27 TGTGCCAGCAGTTTGTCAGGGGAGGCCAAAAACATTCAGTACTTC CASSLSGEAKNIQYF
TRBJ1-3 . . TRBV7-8 TGTGCCAGCAGCTTAGCGGGCATAACTGGAAACACCATATATTTT CASSLAGITGNTIYF
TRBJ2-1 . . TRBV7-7 TGTGCCAGCAGCTTAGCTGTGGGCTACAATAATGAGCAGTTCTTC CASSLAVGYNNEQFF
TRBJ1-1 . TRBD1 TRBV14 TGTGCCAGCAGCCAGGGCAGGGGGCTGGGGACTGAAGCTTTCTTT CASSQGRGLGTEAFF
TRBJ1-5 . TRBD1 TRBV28 TGTGCCATCCACAGGGGTAGCAATCAGCCCCAGCATTTT CAIHRGSNQPQHF
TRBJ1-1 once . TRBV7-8 TGTGCCAGCAGCTTAACGGGTGAAGCTTTCTTT CASSLTGEAFF
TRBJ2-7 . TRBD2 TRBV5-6 TGTGCCAGCAGCCGAATAGCTAGCGGGAGGGCCCTGGAGCAGTACTTC CASSRIASGRALEQYF
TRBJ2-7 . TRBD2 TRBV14 TGTGCCAGCAGCCAAGTCGAACTAGCGGGAAGCTACGAGCAGTACTTC CASSQVELAGSYEQYF
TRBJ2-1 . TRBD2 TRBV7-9 TGTGCCAGCAGCCTGGGAGGGGGGACTAGGAAGCATGAGCAGTTCTTC CASSLGGGTRKHEQFF
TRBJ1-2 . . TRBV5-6 TGTGCCAGCAGCTCCCTCTCCCAACTATACTATGGCTACACCTTC CASSSLSQLYYGYTF
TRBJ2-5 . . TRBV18 TGTGCCAGCTCAACCCGGACTGATCAAGAGACCCAGTACTTC CASSTRTDQETQYF
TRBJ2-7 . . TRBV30 TGTGCCTGGAGCGTAGCGGCAACCTACGAGCAGTACTTC CAWSVAATYEQYF
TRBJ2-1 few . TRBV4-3 TGCGCCAGCAGCCAAGACCTCACCAGGGTCGATGAGCAGTTCTTC CASSQDLTRVDEQFF
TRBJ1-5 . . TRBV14 TGTGCCAGCAGCCTCCCGGGGGTCAATCAGCCCCAGCATTTT CASSLPGVNQPQHF
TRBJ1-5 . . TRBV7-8 TGTGCCAGCAGCCCACGGGGAGGTATCAATCAGCCCCAGCATTTT CASSPRGGINQPQHF
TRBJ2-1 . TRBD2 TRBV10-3 TGTGCCATCAGTGAGGGGGGGACTAGCTTTTTCGATGAGCAGTTCTTC CAISEGGTSFFDEQFF
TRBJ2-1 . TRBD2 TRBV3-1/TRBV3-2 TGTGCCAGCAGCCAAGGGCGGGATAGCGGGAGCGGTGAGCAGTTCTTC CASSQGRDSGSGEQFF
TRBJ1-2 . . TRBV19 TGTGCCAGTAGTATAGAGGACAGTGATAACTATGGCTACACCTTC CASSIEDSDNYGYTF
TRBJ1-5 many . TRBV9 TGTGCCAGCAGCAACGGGTGGCATCAGCCCCAGCATTTT CASSNGWHQPQHF
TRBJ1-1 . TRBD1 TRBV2 TGTGCCAGCAGACAGGGGGTCGCTGAAGCTTTCTTT CASRQGVAEAFF
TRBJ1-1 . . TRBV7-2 TGTGCCAGCAGCTCCAGGGTCACTGAAGCTTTCTTT CASSSRVTEAFF
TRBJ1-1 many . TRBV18 TGTGCCAGCTCACAGGGGGTAGGTGCTGGTGGGACTGAAGCTTTCTTT CASSQGVGAGGTEAFF
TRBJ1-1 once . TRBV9 TGTGCCAGCGCAGGGGTAGGGAACACTGAAGCTTTCTTT CASAGVGNTEAFF